One and the same sample provided the 23 T cell receptor beta chains below, sequenced in a study of blood T cell repertoires in COVID-19. The repertoire was sequenced with immunoSEQ multiplex PCR; TCRdb's copy has only in-frame clones and lacks some. Here the sample spans about 190,000 clones, 75% to 90% being singletons. Sequences were obtained from peripheral blood. Receptors originate from a man aged 40-49 years with acute or convalescent COVID-19.

V usage is TRBV7-8 and J usage is TRBJ2-2; D might be TRBD1 (5 bases). This CDR3 contains 16 residues. The V end lost 2 bases, the J end lost 2 bases, and 12 bases lay between the germline ends. Germline CDR1 is SGHVS and CDR2 is FQNEAQ. Here the CDR3 DNA reads TGTGCCAGCAGCTTATGGCAGGGCTTAAACACCGGGGAGCTGTTTTTT. Translation: CASSLWQGLNTGELFF.

The V gene is TRBV5-1, the J gene TRBJ1-2; possibly TRBD1 for D (5 bases). The CDR3 runs to 15 residues. Trimming took 0 bases from V and 8 from J, leaving 17 bases between them. CDR1 and CDR2 (germline): SGHRS, YFSETQ. The chain's CDR3 is CASSLDDSLLGGYTF. The DNA for the CDR3 is TGCGCCAGCAGCTTGGACGACAGCCTCCTAGGGGGCTACACCTTC.

The V call is TRBV6-2 or TRBV6-3, the J call TRBJ1-2; D remains ambiguous. The CDR3 has 11 residues. Germline V lookup: CDR1 MNHEY, CDR2 SVGEGT. V lost 5 bases and J lost 11, with 12 bases in between. CDR3 in amino acids: CASSPGSDYTF. Here the CDR3 DNA reads TGTGCCAGCAGTCCCGGGAGCGATTACACCTTC.

The chain combines TRBV6-5 with TRBJ1-1; 7 nucleotides agree with TRBD1. Germline loops: CDR1 MNHEY, CDR2 SVGAGI. CDR3 length: 13 amino acids. V was pared by 8 bases and J by 6 bases, with 9 bases of the junction left unmatched. CDR3 region: CASGRDSLAEAFF. The CDR3 DNA reads TGTGCCAGCGGCCGGGACAGCCTCGCTGAAGCTTTCTTT.

The rearrangement uses TRBV2 and TRBJ1-5, with 7 bases fitting TRBD1. This CDR3 has 17 residues. The V gene's germline CDR1 is SNHLY and CDR2 FYNNEI. V shed 4 bases, J shed 2 bases, and the junction held 11 bases outside the gene matches. The CDR3 reads CASSVRDSVSGNQPQHF. CDR3 sequence (DNA): TGTGCCAGCAGTGTACGGGACAGTGTCTCTGGCAATCAGCCCCAGCATTTT. Variable domain in full (rest from reference TRBV2 and TRBJ1-5): EPEVTQTPSHQVTQMGQEVILRCVPISNHLYFYWYRQILGQKVEFLVSFYNNEISEKSEIFDDQFSVERPDGSNFTLKIRSTKLEDSAMYFCASSVRDSVSGNQPQHFGDGTRLSIL.

The rearrangement uses TRBV7-2 and TRBJ2-7, with TRBD2 identical over 10 bases. This CDR3 region has 16 residues. Unmatched junction bases numbered 3, after V lost 1 base and J lost 0 bases. Germline CDR1 reads SGHTA; CDR2 reads FQGNSA. The CDR3 DNA reads TGTGCCAGCAGCTTAGGGGCTAGCGGGAGCTCCTACGAGCAGTACTTC. Protein product: CASSLGASGSSYEQYF.

This sequence joins TRBV12-3 or TRBV12-4 and TRBJ2-5, with no clear D. V shed 1 base and J shed 0 bases, with 3 bases lying between them. This CDR3 spans 13 amino acids. The CDR3 here is CASSLVYQETQYF. CDR3 DNA: TGTGCCAGCAGTTTAGTCTACCAAGAGACCCAGTACTTC.

J is TRBJ1-3 and V is TRBV4-2; D might be TRBD1 (5 bases). Per germline, CDR1 LGHNA and CDR2 YNFKEQ. The CDR3 has 17 amino acids. Trimming left V 4 bases short and J 1 base short, with 17 bases between. CDR3 DNA: TGTGCCAGCAGCCCCCTTCAGACAGATCTTTCTGGAAACACCATATATTTT. It yields the protein CASSPLQTDLSGNTIYF.

This chain connects TRBV14 to TRBJ2-7; TRBD2 might be the D (5 bases). CDR3 length: 15 residues. CDR1 and CDR2 from the germline V gene are SGHDN and FVKESK. V dropped 1 base and J dropped 5 bases, with 15 bases sitting between them. The CDR3 here is CASSQGGVRVNEQYF. In DNA form, the CDR3 reads TGTGCCAGCAGCCAAGGAGGAGTGCGGGTTAACGAGCAGTACTTC.

The CDR3 sequence: CASRDRGYNQPQHF. Written as DNA, the CDR3 is TGCGCCAGCAGGGACAGGGGGTACAATCAGCCCCAGCATTTT. The genes are TRBV10-2 and TRBJ1-5; TRBD1 aligns across 10 bases. The trim removed 6 bases at V and 3 bases at J, leaving 2 bases unmatched. The CDR3 is made up of 14 amino acids. Germline assignment: CDR1 WSHSY and CDR2 SAAADI.

This sequence joins TRBV14 and TRBJ2-5; TRBD2 matches at 14 bases. The V gene end was trimmed by 4 bases and the J gene end by 5 bases; junction bases not matched to a gene: 9. The CDR3 extends over 17 amino acids. Germline CDR1 is SGHDN and CDR2 is FVKESK. The CDR3 DNA is TGTGCCAGCAGCCCCAAGAGGACTAGCGGGGGGTTGGAGACCCAGTACTTC. Its protein product is CASSPKRTSGGLETQYF.

This chain connects TRBV11-2 to TRBJ1-4; D uncertain. V was shortened by 2 bases and J by 12 bases, with 10 bases between the two germline ends. The CDR3 length is 12 residues. Germline CDR1 is SGHAT and CDR2 is FQNNGV. CDR3 sequence (DNA): TGTGCCAGCAGCTTAATGTCCCCTGAACTGTTTTTT. Its translation: CASSLMSPELFF.

The V call is TRBV6-2 or TRBV6-3, the J call TRBJ1-5, with TRBD1 matching over 7 bases. This CDR3 has 19 amino acids. Germline assignment: CDR1 MNHEY and CDR2 SVGEGT. The V segment lost 4 bases and the J segment 0 bases; nucleotides outside the gene matches: 15. The CDR3 nucleotides are TGTGCCAGCAGTTTTGAGTCCGACAGGGAGATATATAGCAATCAGCCCCAGCATTTT. Protein sequence: CASSFESDREIYSNQPQHF.

V usage is TRBV10-3 and J usage is TRBJ2-7; possibly TRBD2 for D (6 bases). Germline V CDR1 and CDR2: ENHRY, SYGVKD. V was trimmed by 7 bases and J by 4 bases, leaving 14 bases between them. This CDR3 contains 13 residues. The CDR3 DNA reads as TGTGCCATCACCTCGGCCCTAGCGTACGAGCAGTACTTC. Its translation is CAITSALAYEQYF.

This chain uses TRBV30 with TRBJ1-6; the match to TRBD1 covers 9 bases. V was clipped by 2 bases and J by 7 bases; unmatched bases: 3. The CDR3 runs to 14 residues. Germline V gives CDR1 GTSNPN, CDR2 SVGIG (reference sequence). The CDR3 bases are TGTGCCTGGAGTCTTGGGACAGGGAATTCACCCCTCCACTTT. As protein: CAWSLGTGNSPLHF.

This rearrangement joins TRBV2 to TRBJ2-2; the match to TRBD2 covers 12 bases. The germline CDR1 and CDR2 sequences are SNHLY and FYNNEI. V was pared by 1 base and J by 0 bases, with 6 bases of the junction left unmatched. CDR3 length: 19 residues. The CDR3 protein is CASSEGLAGDFANTGELFF. The CDR3 DNA is TGTGCCAGCAGTGAAGGACTAGCGGGGGATTTCGCGAACACCGGGGAGCTGTTTTTT.

This chain connects TRBV28 to TRBJ1-1; no clear D. Trimming left V 7 bases short and J 7 bases short, with 19 bases between. CDR3 size: 14 residues. Looked up from germline, CDR1 is MDHEN and CDR2 is SYDVKM. CDR3 protein: CASTAPRTHGEAFF. CDR3 coding DNA: TGTGCCAGCACCGCACCGAGGACTCATGGTGAAGCTTTCTTT.

The chain employs TRBV6-5 and TRBJ1-1; TRBD1 is a possible D gene (5 bases). CDR3 length equals 13 residues. Trimming removed 7 bases from V and 0 bases from J, with 9 bases in between. CDR1 and CDR2 (germline): MNHEY, SVGAGI. The CDR3 reads CASNRGMNTEAFF. The DNA of the CDR3 is TGTGCCAGCAACCGGGGGATGAACACTGAAGCTTTCTTT.

The chain employs TRBV27 and TRBJ1-4, with 11 bases aligning to TRBD1. With V trimmed by 4 bases and J by 8 bases, 6 bases remained unmatched. The germline V gene has CDR1 MNHEY and CDR2 SMNVEV (reference sequence). The CDR3 totals 15 residues. CDR3 bases: TGTGCCAGCAGTTCTGGACAGGGGGCGAGAGAAAAACTGTTTTTT. Amino acids: CASSSGQGAREKLFF. The whole variable domain, filled in from reference TRBV27 and TRBJ1-4, reads EAQVTQNPRYLITVTGKKLTVTCSQNMNHEYMSWYRQDPGLGLRQIYYSMNVEVTDKGDVPEGYKVSRKEKRNFPLILESPSPNQTSLYFCASSSGQGAREKLFFGSGTQLSVL.

The J gene is TRBJ2-7, the V gene TRBV5-1, with D possibly TRBD1 on 6 matching bases. Deletions cut 4 bases from V and 0 bases from J, with 11 bases between. Germline-derived CDR1 and CDR2 are SGHRS and YFSETQ. This CDR3 is built from 14 residues. The CDR3 sequence: CASSPTTGSYEQYF. CDR3 DNA sequence: TGCGCCAGCAGCCCGACGACAGGCTCCTACGAGCAGTACTTC. The full variable domain, in which reference TRBV5-1 and TRBJ2-7 provide the parts outside the CDR3, is KAGVTQTPRYLIKTRGQQVTLSCSPISGHRSVSWYQQTPGQGLQFLFEYFSETQRNKGNFPGRFSGRQFSNSRSEMNVSTLELGDSALYLCASSPTTGSYEQYFGPGTRLTVT.

The genes are TRBV7-9 and TRBJ2-7; 9 nucleotides match TRBD1. The CDR3 has 13 residues. Germline V gives CDR1 SEHNR, CDR2 FQNEAQ (reference sequence). V shed 8 bases and J 3 bases; nucleotides not matched to a gene: 5. CDR3 amino acids: CASAPTGGYEQYF. Here the CDR3 DNA reads TGTGCCAGCGCCCCGACAGGGGGCTACGAGCAGTACTTC. Full variable domain (rest looked up from reference TRBV7-9 and TRBJ2-7): DTGVSQNPRHKITKRGQNVTFRCDPISEHNRLYWYRQTLGQGPEFLTYFQNEAQLEKSRLLSDRFSAERPKGSFSTLEIQRTEQGDSAMYLCASAPTGGYEQYFGPGTRLTVT.

V is TRBV7-2 and J is TRBJ1-3, with 7 bases lining up with TRBD1. V trimming: 0 bases; J trimming: 0 bases; junction bases outside the gene matches: 5. The CDR3 has 17 amino acids. The V gene's germline CDR1 is SGHTA and CDR2 FQGNSA. CDR3 residues: CASSLAPTGSSGNTIYF. CDR3 coding DNA: TGTGCCAGCAGCTTAGCGCCGACAGGGAGCTCTGGAAACACCATATATTTT.

This clone occurred once. The CDR3 DNA is TGTGCCAGCAGTTCCAGGGGTATTGTAGGCTACACCTTC. It translates to CASSSRGIVGYTF. This chain connects TRBV28 to TRBJ1-2; tentatively, D is TRBD1 (6 bases). This CDR3 is 13 amino acids long. CDR1 and CDR2 from the germline V gene are MDHEN and SYDVKM. Deletions cut 4 bases from V and 8 bases from J, with 14 bases between.